This record concerns one TCR beta chain sequence. The data are from a study of T cell changes during pregnancy in multiple sclerosis. Unmatched junction bases numbered 9, after V lost 0 bases and J lost 6 bases. Germline CDR1 SGHRS, CDR2 YFSETQ. This CDR3 spans 16 amino acids. TCRdb keeps only in-frame clones here, not all; method: immunoSEQ multiplex PCR. The table has more than 25,000 clones, around 91% seen once. The starting material was CD8+ T cells from peripheral blood mononuclear cells, obtained in the second trimester of pregnancy. This chain uses TRBV5-1 with TRBJ2-3, with 8 bases matching TRBD2. The clonotype originates from a female donor in good health, enrolled as a control in a pregnancy study. CDR3 DNA sequence: TGCGCCAGCAGCTTGGGATGGCGGGGGGCCACCGATACGCAGTATTTT. This translates into CASSLGWRGATDTQYF.